These T cell receptor beta chains were read from a single sample in a study of T cell responses to AZD1222 COVID-19 vaccine. Data came from immunoSEQ multiplex PCR; TCRdb stores just in-frame clones and leaves some out. Of about 130,000 clones in the sample, 80% to 90% were seen once. This sample comprised peripheral blood, obtained on day 0 of AZD1222 vaccination. These receptor sequences come from an adult in good health. The CDR3 runs from the conserved cysteine through the conserved F or W. The D gene is left open where the match is weak. Size is stated for part of the rows, as once, few or many counts, or as a class when the clone is expanded.

>TRBV19|TRBJ2-5|NA|NA|19
CASSMADGGGVRVRETQYF
TGTGCCAGTAGTATGGCGGATGGGGGGGGCGTTCGGGTCAGGGAGACCCAGTACTTC
>TRBV12-3/TRBV12-4|TRBJ2-1|TRBD2|NA|12
CASSPAGLRQFF
TGTGCCAGCAGTCCAGCGGGACTACGGCAGTTCTTC
>TRBV4-3|TRBJ2-6|NA|NA|16
CASSQSRGSGANVLTF
TGCGCCAGCAGCCAATCACGGGGATCCGGGGCCAACGTCCTGACTTTC
>TRBV7-2|TRBJ2-3|TRBD1|once|17
CASSLEDRSSGTDTQYF
TGTGCCAGCAGCTTAGAGGACAGGTCCTCTGGCACAGATACGCAGTATTTT
>TRBV12-5|TRBJ2-1|TRBD2|NA|16
CASGLGLAGAYGEQFF
TGTGCTAGTGGTTTGGGACTAGCGGGAGCTTACGGTGAGCAGTTCTTC
>TRBV7-2|TRBJ2-5|TRBD2|NA|15
CASSLGSGSQETQYF
TGTGCCAGCAGCTTAGGTAGCGGGAGTCAAGAGACCCAGTACTTC
>TRBV15|TRBJ2-3|TRBD2|NA|13
CATSPSRLAPPYF
TGTGCCACCAGCCCATCCCGACTAGCGCCTCCGTATTTT
>TRBV9|TRBJ1-2|TRBD1|few|14
CASSVAITGGGYTF
TGTGCCAGCAGCGTAGCTATCACAGGGGGTGGCTACACCTTC
>TRBV5-5|TRBJ2-7|NA|NA|13
CASSLWGSYEQYF
TGTGCCAGCAGCCTGTGGGGGTCCTACGAGCAGTACTTC
>TRBV24-1|TRBJ2-7|NA|NA|15
CATSDPAGGTYEQYF
TGTGCCACCAGTGATCCCGCGGGTGGCACCTACGAGCAGTACTTC
>TRBV11-3|TRBJ2-7|NA|NA|14
CASRPRREAYEQYF
TGTGCCAGCAGACCTAGACGGGAAGCCTACGAGCAGTACTTC
>TRBV5-4|TRBJ2-3|TRBD2|few|15
CASSLGSGEADTQYF
TGTGCCAGCAGCCTGGGGAGCGGGGAGGCAGATACGCAGTATTTT
>TRBV28|TRBJ2-1|NA|NA|15
CASTDPGEVGNEQFF
TGTGCCAGCACCGACCCAGGGGAGGTAGGCAATGAGCAGTTCTTC
>TRBV24-1|TRBJ2-7|NA|NA|13
CATSDPGNYEQYF
TGTGCCACCAGTGATCCCGGGAACTACGAGCAGTACTTC
>TRBV24-1|TRBJ2-7|TRBD1|once|15
CATSDGRDSTYEQYF
TGTGCCACCAGTGATGGCCGGGACAGTACCTACGAGCAGTACTTC
>TRBV7-2|TRBJ1-3|TRBD1|NA|15
CASSLWTGSGNTIYF
TGTGCCAGCAGCTTGTGGACAGGCTCTGGAAACACCATATATTTT
>TRBV28|TRBJ2-1|NA|few|12
CASSSLAYEQFF
TGTGCCAGCAGTTCACTAGCCTATGAGCAGTTCTTC
>TRBV5-4|TRBJ1-5|NA|NA|13
CASSLGGSQPQHF
TGTGCCAGCAGCTTGGGGGGCAGTCAGCCCCAGCATTTT
>TRBV9|TRBJ2-7|NA|NA|12
CASSVDGLGQYF
TGTGCCAGCAGCGTAGATGGGCTCGGGCAGTACTTC
>TRBV7-9|TRBJ2-7|NA|once|12
CASSLRIYEQYF
TGTGCCAGCAGCTTGCGTATCTACGAGCAGTACTTC
>TRBV5-4|TRBJ2-5|TRBD2|NA|17
CASSWGGLAGVEETQYF
TGTGCCAGCAGCTGGGGGGGACTAGCGGGAGTTGAGGAGACCCAGTACTTC
>TRBV7-8|TRBJ1-5|TRBD1|NA|15
CASSPEGAGWKPQHF
TGTGCCAGCAGCCCCGAGGGGGCGGGATGGAAGCCCCAGCATTTT
>TRBV5-8|TRBJ2-1|NA|NA|14
CASSPDSRGAEQFF
TGTGCCAGCAGCCCGGACTCCCGGGGGGCCGAGCAGTTCTTC
>TRBV27|TRBJ2-7|NA|NA|16
CASSPIGTGGSYEQYF
TGTGCCAGCAGCCCCATTGGTACAGGCGGCTCCTACGAGCAGTACTTC
>TRBV7-9|TRBJ2-1|TRBD2|NA|14
CASSLLAGGNEQFF
TGTGCCAGCAGCCTTTTAGCGGGAGGCAATGAGCAGTTCTTC
>TRBV28|TRBJ2-1|TRBD2|NA|13
CASWPSGSHEQFF
TGTGCCAGCTGGCCTAGCGGGAGTCATGAGCAGTTCTTC
>TRBV6-4|TRBJ1-6|NA|NA|14
CASSSREANSPLHF
TGTGCCAGCAGTAGCCGGGAAGCGAATTCACCCCTCCACTTT
>TRBV2|TRBJ1-6|NA|NA|15
CASSEIRTYNSPLHF
TGTGCCAGCAGTGAAATCCGAACTTATAATTCACCCCTCCACTTT
>TRBV4-3|TRBJ2-7|TRBD2|NA|15
CASSQALAVSYEQYF
TGCGCCAGCAGCCAAGCGCTAGCGGTCTCCTACGAGCAGTACTTC
>TRBV9|TRBJ2-3|TRBD2|NA|16
CASSPRLAGGQDTQYF
TGTGCCAGCAGCCCCCGACTAGCGGGAGGGCAAGATACGCAGTATTTT
>TRBV5-1|TRBJ1-5|NA|NA|12
CASSLAGQPQHF
TGCGCCAGCAGCTTGGCAGGTCAGCCCCAGCATTTT
>TRBV9|TRBJ1-3|NA|NA|18
CASSVASQSGLKGNTIYF
TGTGCCAGCAGCGTAGCTAGCCAGTCGGGCTTGAAAGGAAACACCATATATTTT
>TRBV7-9|TRBJ1-5|NA|NA|14
CASTGQGGNQPQHF
TGTGCCAGCACAGGACAAGGAGGCAATCAGCCCCAGCATTTT
>TRBV5-1|TRBJ2-3|TRBD2|NA|14
CASSQREGRDTQYF
TGCGCCAGCAGCCAGCGGGAGGGGCGCGATACGCAGTATTTT
>TRBV20-1|TRBJ1-5|NA|NA|13
CSASRRRDQPQHF
TGCAGTGCTAGTCGGAGAAGGGATCAGCCCCAGCATTTT
>TRBV27|TRBJ2-2|NA|many|18
CASSLSYGGEVDTGELFF
TGTGCCAGCAGTTTATCATACGGCGGGGAGGTGGACACCGGGGAGCTGTTTTTT
>TRBV5-4|TRBJ2-7|TRBD2|NA|15
CASSLGGLVSHEQYF
TGTGCCAGCAGCTTGGGGGGACTAGTCTCCCACGAGCAGTACTTC
>TRBV14|TRBJ2-7|NA|NA|15
CASSQGPGSAYEQYF
TGTGCCAGCAGCCAAGGACCCGGAAGCGCCTACGAGCAGTACTTC
>TRBV30|TRBJ1-2|NA|NA|12
CAYLHGAYGYTF
TGTGCCTATCTACACGGGGCCTATGGCTACACCTTC
>TRBV5-1|TRBJ2-5|NA|NA|15
CASSQPRGGEETQYF
TGCGCCAGCAGTCAACCCCGTGGGGGTGAGGAGACCCAGTACTTC
>TRBV12-3/TRBV12-4|TRBJ1-5|NA|NA|12
CASTLGDQPQHF
TGTGCCAGCACCCTTGGGGATCAGCCCCAGCATTTT
>TRBV2|TRBJ2-3|NA|few|15
CASSLGVPSTDTQYF
TGTGCCAGCAGTTTAGGAGTACCTAGCACAGATACGCAGTATTTT
>TRBV21-1|TRBJ2-4|NA|few|20
CASSKVEIRDRMRAKNIQYF
TGTGCCAGCAGCAAAGTCGAGATCCGGGACAGGATGAGAGCCAAAAACATTCAGTACTTC